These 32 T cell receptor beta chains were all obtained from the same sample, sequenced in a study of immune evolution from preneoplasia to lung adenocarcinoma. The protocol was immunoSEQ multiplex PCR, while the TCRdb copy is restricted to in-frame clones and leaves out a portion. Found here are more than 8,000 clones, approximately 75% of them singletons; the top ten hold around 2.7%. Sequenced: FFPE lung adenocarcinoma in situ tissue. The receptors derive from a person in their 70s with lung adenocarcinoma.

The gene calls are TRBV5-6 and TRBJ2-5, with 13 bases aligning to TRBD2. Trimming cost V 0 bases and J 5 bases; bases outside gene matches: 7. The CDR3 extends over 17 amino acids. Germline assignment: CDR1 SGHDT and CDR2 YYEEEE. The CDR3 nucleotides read TGTGCCAGCAGCTTGGTTGGGACTAGCGGGGTACGGGAGACCCAGTACTTC. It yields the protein CASSLVGTSGVRETQYF. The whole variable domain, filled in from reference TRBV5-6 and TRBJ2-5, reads DAGVTQSPTHLIKTRGQQVTLRCSPKSGHDTVSWYQQALGQGPQFIFQYYEEEERQRGNFPDRFSGHQFPNYSSELNVNALLLGDSALYLCASSLVGTSGVRETQYFGPGTRLLVL.

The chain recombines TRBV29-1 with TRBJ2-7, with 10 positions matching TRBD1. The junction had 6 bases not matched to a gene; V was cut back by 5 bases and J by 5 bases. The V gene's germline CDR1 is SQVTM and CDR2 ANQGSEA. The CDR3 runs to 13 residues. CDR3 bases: TGCAGCGTTCGACAGGGGGCGAAACACGAGCAGTACTTC. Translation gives CSVRQGAKHEQYF.

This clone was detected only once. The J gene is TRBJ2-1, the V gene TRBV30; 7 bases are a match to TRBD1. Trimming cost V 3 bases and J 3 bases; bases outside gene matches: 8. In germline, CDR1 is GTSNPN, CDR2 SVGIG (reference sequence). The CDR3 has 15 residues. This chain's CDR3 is CAWREGAGGYNEQFF. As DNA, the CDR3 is TGTGCCTGGAGAGAGGGGGCAGGTGGCTACAATGAGCAGTTCTTC.

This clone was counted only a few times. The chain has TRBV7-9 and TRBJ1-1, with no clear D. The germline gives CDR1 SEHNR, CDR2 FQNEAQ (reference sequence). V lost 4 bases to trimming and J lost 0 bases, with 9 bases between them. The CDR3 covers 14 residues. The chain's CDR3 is CASSWGEVNTEAFF. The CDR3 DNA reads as TGTGCCAGCAGCTGGGGTGAAGTGAACACTGAAGCTTTCTTT.

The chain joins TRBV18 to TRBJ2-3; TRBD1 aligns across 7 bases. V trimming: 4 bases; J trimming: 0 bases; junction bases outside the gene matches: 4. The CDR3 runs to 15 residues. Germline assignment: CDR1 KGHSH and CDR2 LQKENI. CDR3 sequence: CASSLRQGSTDTQYF. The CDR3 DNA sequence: TGTGCCAGCTCACTAAGACAGGGTAGCACAGATACGCAGTATTTT.

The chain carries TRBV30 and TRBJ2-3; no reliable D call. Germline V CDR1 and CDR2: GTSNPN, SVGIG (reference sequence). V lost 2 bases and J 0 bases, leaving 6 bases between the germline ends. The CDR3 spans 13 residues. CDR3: CAWSRDSTDTQYF. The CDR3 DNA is TGTGCCTGGAGTAGGGATAGCACAGATACGCAGTATTTT.

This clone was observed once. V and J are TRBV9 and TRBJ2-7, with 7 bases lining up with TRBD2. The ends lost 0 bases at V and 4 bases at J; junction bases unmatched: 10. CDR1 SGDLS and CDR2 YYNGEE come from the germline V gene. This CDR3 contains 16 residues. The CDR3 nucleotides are TGTGCCAGCAGCGTAGAGGGCAAAGCGGGGACTTACGAGCAGTACTTC. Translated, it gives CASSVEGKAGTYEQYF.

The CDR3 DNA sequence: TGCGCCAGCAGCAGGGAAGGGACCACTGAAGCTTTCTTT. This translates into CASSREGTTEAFF. The V gene is TRBV5-1, the J gene TRBJ1-1; a weak D match, TRBD1 (5 bases). Germline V gene data show CDR1 as SGHRS and CDR2 as YFSETQ. This CDR3 comprises 13 residues. Trimming removed 4 bases at V and 4 bases at J, with 11 bases between.

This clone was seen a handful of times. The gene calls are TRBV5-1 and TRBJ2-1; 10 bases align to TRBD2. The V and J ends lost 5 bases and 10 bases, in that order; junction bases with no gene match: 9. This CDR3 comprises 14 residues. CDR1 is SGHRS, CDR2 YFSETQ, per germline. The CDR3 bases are TGCGCCAGCAGTGGAACCGGGACTAGCGTCGAGCAGTTCTTC. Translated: CASSGTGTSVEQFF.

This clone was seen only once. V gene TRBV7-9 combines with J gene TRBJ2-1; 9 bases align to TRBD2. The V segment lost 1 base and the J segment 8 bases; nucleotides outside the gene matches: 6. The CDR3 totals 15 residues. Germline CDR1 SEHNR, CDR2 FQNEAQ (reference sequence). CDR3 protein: CASSLGGRGIHEQFF. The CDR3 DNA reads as TGTGCCAGCAGCTTAGGCGGGAGGGGTATACATGAGCAGTTCTTC. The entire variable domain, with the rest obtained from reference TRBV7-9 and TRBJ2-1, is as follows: DTGVSQNPRHKITKRGQNVTFRCDPISEHNRLYWYRQTLGQGPEFLTYFQNEAQLEKSRLLSDRFSAERPKGSFSTLEIQRTEQGDSAMYLCASSLGGRGIHEQFFGPGTRLTVL.

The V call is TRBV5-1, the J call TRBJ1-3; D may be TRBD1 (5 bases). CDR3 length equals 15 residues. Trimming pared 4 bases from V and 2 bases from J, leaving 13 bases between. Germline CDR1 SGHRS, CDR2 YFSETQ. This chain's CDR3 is CASSDGTSTGNTIYF. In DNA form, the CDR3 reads TGCGCCAGCAGCGATGGGACTTCGACTGGAAACACCATATATTTT. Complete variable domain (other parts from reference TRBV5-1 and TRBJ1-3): KAGVTQTPRYLIKTRGQQVTLSCSPISGHRSVSWYQQTPGQGLQFLFEYFSETQRNKGNFPGRFSGRQFSNSRSEMNVSTLELGDSALYLCASSDGTSTGNTIYFGEGSWLTVV.

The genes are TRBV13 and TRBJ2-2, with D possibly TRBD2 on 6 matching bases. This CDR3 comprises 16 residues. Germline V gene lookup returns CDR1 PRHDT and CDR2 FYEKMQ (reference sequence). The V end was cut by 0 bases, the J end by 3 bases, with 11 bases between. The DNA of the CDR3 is TGTGCCAGCAGCTTAGGAGGAGGGGTTTACACCGGGGAGCTGTTTTTT. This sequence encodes CASSLGGGVYTGELFF.

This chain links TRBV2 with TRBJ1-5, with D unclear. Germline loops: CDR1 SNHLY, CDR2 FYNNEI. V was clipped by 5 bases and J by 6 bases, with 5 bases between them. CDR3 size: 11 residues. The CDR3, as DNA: TGTGCCAGCAGTAATGCTCAGCCCCAGCATTTT. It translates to CASSNAQPQHF.

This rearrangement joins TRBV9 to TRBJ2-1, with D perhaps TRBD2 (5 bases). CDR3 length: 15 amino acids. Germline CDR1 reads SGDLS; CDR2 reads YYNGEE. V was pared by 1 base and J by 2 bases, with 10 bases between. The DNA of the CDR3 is TGTGCCAGCAGCGTATTTGGGGAGACCTACAATGAGCAGTTCTTC. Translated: CASSVFGETYNEQFF.

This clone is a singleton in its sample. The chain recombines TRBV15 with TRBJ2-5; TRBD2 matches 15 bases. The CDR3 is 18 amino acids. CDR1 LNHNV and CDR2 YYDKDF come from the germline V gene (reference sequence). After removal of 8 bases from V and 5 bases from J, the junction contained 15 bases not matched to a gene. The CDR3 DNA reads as TGTGCCACCGCCAGAGGAGCCGGGACTAGCGGGGGGCAGGAGACCCAGTACTTC. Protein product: CATARGAGTSGGQETQYF.

Here the CDR3 DNA reads TGTGCCAGCAGCTTACTAGCAGGGGGCTTTACTGAAGCTTTCTTT. This encodes CASSLLAGGFTEAFF. This chain joins TRBV11-3 and TRBJ1-1, with 8 nucleotides matching TRBD1. The V gene end was trimmed by 2 bases and the J gene end by 5 bases; junction bases not matched to a gene: 7. Germline V CDR1 and CDR2: SGHNT, YENEEA. The CDR3 covers 15 residues.

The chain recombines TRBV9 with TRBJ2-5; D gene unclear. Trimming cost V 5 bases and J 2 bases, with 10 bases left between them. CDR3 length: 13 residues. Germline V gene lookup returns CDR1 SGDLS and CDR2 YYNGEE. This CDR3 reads CASRRAGQETQYF. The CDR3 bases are TGTGCCAGCAGGAGAGCAGGACAAGAGACCCAGTACTTC. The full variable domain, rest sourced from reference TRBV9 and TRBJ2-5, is DSGVTQTPKHLITATGQRVTLRCSPRSGDLSVYWYQQSLDQGLQFLIQYYNGEERAKGNILERFSAQQFPDLHSELNLSSLELGDSALYFCASRRAGQETQYFGPGTRLLVL.

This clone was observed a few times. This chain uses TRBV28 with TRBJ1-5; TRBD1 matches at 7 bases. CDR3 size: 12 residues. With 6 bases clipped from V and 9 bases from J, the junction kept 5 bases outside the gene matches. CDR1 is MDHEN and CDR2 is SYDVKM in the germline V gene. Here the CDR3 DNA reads TGTGCCAGCAGGATACAGGGGAGGCCCCAGCATTTT. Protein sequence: CASRIQGRPQHF.

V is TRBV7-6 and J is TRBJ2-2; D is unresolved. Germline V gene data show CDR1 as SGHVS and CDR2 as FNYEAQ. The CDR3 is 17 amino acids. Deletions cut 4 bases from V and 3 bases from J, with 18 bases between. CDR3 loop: CASSWAEVLIDTGELFF. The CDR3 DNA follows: TGTGCCAGCAGCTGGGCGGAAGTACTGATCGACACCGGGGAGCTGTTTTTT.

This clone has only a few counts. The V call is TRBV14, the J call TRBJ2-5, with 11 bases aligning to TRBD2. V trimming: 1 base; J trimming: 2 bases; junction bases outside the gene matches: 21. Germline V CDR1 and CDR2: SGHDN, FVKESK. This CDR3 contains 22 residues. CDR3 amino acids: CASSQAHRTGRETSGIQETQYF. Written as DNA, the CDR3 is TGTGCCAGCAGCCAAGCTCATAGGACAGGGAGGGAGACTAGCGGGATTCAAGAGACCCAGTACTTC.

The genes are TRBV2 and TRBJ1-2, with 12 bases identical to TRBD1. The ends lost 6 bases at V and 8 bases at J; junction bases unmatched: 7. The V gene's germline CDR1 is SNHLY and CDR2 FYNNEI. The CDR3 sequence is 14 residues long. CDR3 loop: CASRPGQGARGYTF. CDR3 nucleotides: TGTGCCAGCAGACCGGGACAGGGGGCGCGGGGCTACACCTTC. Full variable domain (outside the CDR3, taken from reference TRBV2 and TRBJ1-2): EPEVTQTPSHQVTQMGQEVILRCVPISNHLYFYWYRQILGQKVEFLVSFYNNEISEKSEIFDDQFSVERPDGSNFTLKIRSTKLEDSAMYFCASRPGQGARGYTFGSGTRLTVV.

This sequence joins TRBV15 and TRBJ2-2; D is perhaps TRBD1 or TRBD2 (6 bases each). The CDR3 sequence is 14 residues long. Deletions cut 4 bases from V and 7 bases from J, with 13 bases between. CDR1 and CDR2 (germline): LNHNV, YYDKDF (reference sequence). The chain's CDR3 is CATSKGGTGGELFF. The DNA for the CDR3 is TGTGCCACCAGCAAGGGGGGAACGGGCGGGGAGCTGTTTTTT.

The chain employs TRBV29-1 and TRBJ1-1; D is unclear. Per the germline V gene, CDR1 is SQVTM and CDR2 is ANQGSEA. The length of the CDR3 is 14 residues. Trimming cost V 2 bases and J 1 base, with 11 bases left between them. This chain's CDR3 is CSVEWRRRNTEAFF. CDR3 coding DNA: TGCAGCGTTGAATGGCGGCGGCGGAACACTGAAGCTTTCTTT.

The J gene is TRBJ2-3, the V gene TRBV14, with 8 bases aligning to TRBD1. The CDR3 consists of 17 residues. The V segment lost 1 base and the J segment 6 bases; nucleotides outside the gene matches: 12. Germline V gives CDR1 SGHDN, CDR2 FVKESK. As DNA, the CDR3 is TGTGCCAGCAGCCAAGTCTCTGGGCCAGGGGGCTGGGATACGCAGTATTTT. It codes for CASSQVSGPGGWDTQYF.

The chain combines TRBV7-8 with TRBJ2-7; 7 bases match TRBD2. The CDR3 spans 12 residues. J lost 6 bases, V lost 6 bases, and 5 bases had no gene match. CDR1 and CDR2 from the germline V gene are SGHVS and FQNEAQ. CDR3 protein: CASSRDYSEQYF. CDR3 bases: TGTGCCAGCAGTCGGGACTACAGCGAGCAGTACTTC.

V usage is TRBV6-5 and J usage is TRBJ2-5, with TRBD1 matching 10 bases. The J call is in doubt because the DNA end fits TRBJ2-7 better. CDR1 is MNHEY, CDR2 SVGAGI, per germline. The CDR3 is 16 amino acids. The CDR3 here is CASSYYRTGGSYEQYF. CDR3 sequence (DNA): TGTGCCAGCAGTTACTATCGGACAGGGGGCTCCTACGAGCAGTACTTC.

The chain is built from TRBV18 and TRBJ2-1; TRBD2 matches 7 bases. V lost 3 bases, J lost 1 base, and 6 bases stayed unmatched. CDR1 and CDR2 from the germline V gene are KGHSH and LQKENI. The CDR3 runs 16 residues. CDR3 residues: CASSPPVRGSYNEQFF. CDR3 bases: TGTGCCAGCTCACCCCCAGTGCGGGGGTCCTACAATGAGCAGTTCTTC.

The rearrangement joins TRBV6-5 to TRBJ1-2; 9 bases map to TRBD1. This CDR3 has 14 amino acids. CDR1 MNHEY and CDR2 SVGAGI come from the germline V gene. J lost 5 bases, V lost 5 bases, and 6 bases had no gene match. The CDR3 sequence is CASSPQGAGYGYTF. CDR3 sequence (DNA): TGTGCCAGCAGTCCACAGGGGGCAGGGTATGGCTACACCTTC.

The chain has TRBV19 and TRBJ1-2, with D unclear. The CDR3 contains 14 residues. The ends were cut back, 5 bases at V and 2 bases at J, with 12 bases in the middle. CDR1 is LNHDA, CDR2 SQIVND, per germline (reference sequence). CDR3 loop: CASSPQRVNYGYTF. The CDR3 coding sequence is TGTGCCAGTAGTCCTCAACGGGTAAACTATGGCTACACCTTC.

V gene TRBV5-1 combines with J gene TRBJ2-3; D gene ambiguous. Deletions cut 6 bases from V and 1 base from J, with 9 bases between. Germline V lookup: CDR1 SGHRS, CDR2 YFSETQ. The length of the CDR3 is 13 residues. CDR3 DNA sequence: TGCGCCAGCAAGGTCCCGGGCACAGATACGCAGTATTTT. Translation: CASKVPGTDTQYF.

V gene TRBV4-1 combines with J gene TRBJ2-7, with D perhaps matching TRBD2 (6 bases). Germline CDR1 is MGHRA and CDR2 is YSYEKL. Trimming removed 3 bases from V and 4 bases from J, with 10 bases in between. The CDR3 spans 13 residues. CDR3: CASSQGGPYEQYF. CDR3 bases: TGCGCCAGCAGCCAGGGAGGTCCTTACGAGCAGTACTTC.

The CDR3 nucleotides are TGCGCCAGCAGCCAAGTTAACCGGGGTAGGGGTCAGCCCCAGCATTTT. It is translated as CASSQVNRGRGQPQHF. This sequence joins TRBV4-1 and TRBJ1-5, with D perhaps TRBD1 (5 bases). CDR3 length: 16 residues. Germline assignment: CDR1 MGHRA and CDR2 YSYEKL. Trimming removed 1 base from V and 6 bases from J, with 16 bases in between.